What follows are 32 T cell receptor beta chains derived from one specimen sequenced in a study of metastatic and nonmetastatic thyroid tumors (dated by TCRdb to between 2020 and 2021). None of the patients had been given any treatment before thyroid surgery. Libraries were built with PCR. The data were produced on an Illumina HiSeq 4000. TCRdb handled the public reads itself, with Q25 trimming in fastp and clone calling in MiXCR, and kept productive beta chains. The sample table shows fewer than 40,000 clones, and less than 60% are seen once. The ten largest account for approximately 25% of the sample. The sequencing sample was made of tumor tissue. Receptor source: a male donor with papillary thyroid cancer or a benign thyroid nodule (not recorded which). Some clones in this sample may be carry-over from other donors' samples.

This clone has more than one count but fewer than ten. The chain couples TRBV28 to TRBJ2-1, with TRBD1 identical over 8 bases. CDR3 size: 15 residues. The ends lost 5 bases at V and 4 bases at J; junction bases unmatched: 7. CDR1 and CDR2 (germline): MDHEN, SYDVKM. The CDR3 protein is CASSKQGGRYNEQFF. In nucleotides, the CDR3 is TGTGCCAGCAGTAAACAGGGGGGCCGTTACAATGAGCAGTTCTTC. The full variable domain, rest sourced from reference TRBV28 and TRBJ2-1, is DVKVTQSSRYLVKRTGEKVFLECVQDMDHENMFWYRQDPGLGLRLIYFSYDVKMKEKGDIPEGYSVSREKKERFSLILESASTNQTSMYLCASSKQGGRYNEQFFGPGTRLTVL.

In this sample, this clone turned up a few times. The sample has other DNA sequences that encode this CDR3 too. V usage is TRBV4-1 and J usage is TRBJ1-5; D is unclear. This CDR3 contains 15 residues. Germline CDR1 is MGHRA and CDR2 is YSYEKL. V dropped 2 bases and J dropped 5 bases, with 13 bases sitting between them. CDR3 amino acids: CASSQKPHGDQPQHF. The CDR3 DNA sequence: TGCGCCAGCAGCCAAAAGCCGCACGGGGATCAGCCCCAGCATTTT.

The chain couples TRBV7-2 to TRBJ2-7, with 12 bases aligning to TRBD2. V shed 5 bases and J 7 bases; nucleotides not matched to a gene: 9. There are 15 residues in the CDR3. Germline lookup yields CDR1 SGHTA and CDR2 FQGNSA. Written as DNA, the CDR3 is TGTGCCAGCAGCCCGCGGACTAGCGGGGATAGAGAGCAGTACTTC. Amino acid sequence: CASSPRTSGDREQYF.

V and J are TRBV18 and TRBJ1-4; no definite D call. The CDR3 length is 16 residues. The germline V and J ends were trimmed by 3 bases and 5 bases, with 16 bases remaining between them. Germline assignment: CDR1 KGHSH and CDR2 LQKENI. This CDR3 is CASSPRGRQLNEKLFF. The CDR3 nucleotides read TGTGCCAGCTCACCCCGCGGACGGCAGCTGAATGAAAAACTGTTTTTT.

The rearrangement links TRBV12-3 or TRBV12-4 to TRBJ2-7; TRBD2 matches 7 bases. The CDR3 loop spans 15 amino acids. After removal of 6 bases from V and 0 bases from J, the junction contained 8 bases not matched to a gene. DNA for the CDR3: TGTGCCAGCAGCTATCTAGCGGACCGCTCCTACGAGCAGTACTTC. This gives the protein CASSYLADRSYEQYF.

The gene calls are TRBV30 and TRBJ1-2; D gene ambiguous. The CDR3 sequence is 15 residues long. V lost 5 bases and J lost 8, with 24 bases in between. CDR1 and CDR2 from the germline V gene are GTSNPN and SVGIG (reference sequence). The CDR3 is CAWVQGPQNPNGYTF. The CDR3 DNA is TGTGCCTGGGTCCAAGGCCCTCAAAACCCAAACGGCTACACCTTC. Complete variable domain (other parts from reference TRBV30 and TRBJ1-2): SQTIHQWPATLVQPVGSPLSLECTVEGTSNPNLYWYRQAAGRGLQLLFYSVGIGQISSEVPQNLSASRPQDRQFILSSKKLLLSDSGFYLCAWVQGPQNPNGYTFGSGTRLTVV.

This clone was seen once. V usage is TRBV7-3 and J usage is TRBJ2-2; 7 positions match TRBD1. Germline values: CDR1 SGHTA, CDR2 FQGTGA. V gave up 5 bases and J gave up 7 bases; unmatched junction bases: 7. The CDR3 loop spans 14 amino acids. The CDR3 protein is CASSEQGWGGELFF. The CDR3 DNA reads TGTGCCAGCAGCGAACAGGGGTGGGGCGGGGAGCTGTTTTTT.

The genes are TRBV20-1 and TRBJ2-3; D ambiguous. Trimming removed 0 bases from V and 3 bases from J, with 7 bases in between. The CDR3 covers 13 residues. From germline, CDR1 is DFQATT and CDR2 SNEGSKA (reference sequence). DNA for the CDR3: TGCAGTGCTAGAGATACGGAGACAGATACGCAGTATTTT. Its translation is CSARDTETDTQYF.

The chain has TRBV11-2 and TRBJ2-7, with unresolved D. Per the germline V gene, CDR1 is SGHAT and CDR2 is FQNNGV. Trimming shortened V by 7 bases and J by 2 bases, and 18 bases separated the two germline ends. The CDR3 covers 15 residues. DNA of the CDR3: TGTGCCAGCAACCCAACATGGGATTCCACCTACGAGCAGTACTTC. Translation gives CASNPTWDSTYEQYF.

Points on this clone: At one end, the junction sequence differs from germline, possibly due to a read error. This chain joins TRBV7-9 and TRBJ2-7, with a tentative D call TRBD2 (6 bases). Per germline, CDR1 SEHNR and CDR2 FQNEAQ (reference sequence). CDR3 size: 15 residues. This CDR3 is CASSLVGGATYKQYF. The CDR3 DNA reads as TGTGCCAGCAGCTTGGTCGGGGGAGCTACCTACAAGCAGTACTTC.

The chain recombines TRBV30 with TRBJ1-4; D ambiguous. The CDR3 has 13 residues. Germline assignment: CDR1 GTSNPN and CDR2 SVGIG (reference sequence). Trimming removed 2 bases at V and 4 bases at J, with 8 bases between. The CDR3 DNA reads as TGTGCCTGGAGTCGAGACCTTAATGAAAAACTGTTTTTT. Translation gives CAWSRDLNEKLFF.

The J gene is TRBJ1-1, the V gene TRBV5-1; tentative D call: TRBD1 (6 bases). The length of the CDR3 is 12 residues. Germline CDR1 is SGHRS and CDR2 is YFSETQ. The V end lost 4 bases, the J end lost 5 bases, and 9 bases lay between the germline ends. The chain's CDR3 is CASSPGATEAFF. CDR3 nucleotides: TGCGCCAGCAGCCCAGGGGCAACTGAAGCTTTCTTT.

This clone was seen a few times. One base away lies a much larger clone, so this may be a sequencing read error. The genes are TRBV2 and TRBJ2-1; 9 bases agree with TRBD2. With V trimmed by 6 bases and J by 8 bases, 11 bases remained unmatched. In germline, CDR1 is SNHLY, CDR2 FYNNEI. The CDR3 is made up of 15 amino acids. The CDR3: CASRVAGVGGHEQFF. CDR3 nucleotide sequence: TGTGCCAGCAGGGTAGCGGGAGTGGGGGGCCATGAGCAGTTCTTC.

V usage is TRBV24-1 and J usage is TRBJ2-7; a weak D match, TRBD2 (7 bases). V was pared by 7 bases and J by 7 bases, with 25 bases between. This CDR3 is 16 amino acids long. CDR1 and CDR2 from the germline V gene are KGHDR and SFDVKD. CDR3 coding DNA: TGTGCCACCAGCGGGGGGCGGGGTTCTCTTTCAGGAGAGCAGTACTTC. Protein sequence: CATSGGRGSLSGEQYF.

This chain uses TRBV30 with TRBJ1-3, with TRBD1 as a possible D gene (6 bases). Per the germline V gene, CDR1 is GTSNPN and CDR2 is SVGIG (reference sequence). The length of the CDR3 is 14 residues. Deletions cut 4 bases from V and 3 bases from J, with 13 bases between. The CDR3 region is CAWTLQGGGNTIYF. The DNA for the CDR3 is TGTGCCTGGACCCTACAGGGAGGTGGAAACACCATATATTTT.

V is TRBV6-4 and J is TRBJ1-2; the D gene is possibly TRBD1 (6 bases). The germline CDR1 and CDR2 sequences are MRHNA and SNTAGT. The CDR3 loop spans 13 amino acids. Between the trimmed V and J ends, which lost 8 bases and 6 bases, there was a span of 16 bases. The CDR3 bases are TGTGCCAGCCGAACAGGGATTGGGAATGGCTACACCTTC. As protein: CASRTGIGNGYTF.

This clone showed up just a few times. The chain links TRBV6-4 to TRBJ2-3; TRBD2 matches 14 bases. Germline trimming cut 4 bases from V and 4 bases from J; bases unmatched to any gene: 4. The germline V gene has CDR1 MRHNA and CDR2 SNTAGT. CDR3 size: 16 residues. CDR3 in amino acids: CASSGGTSGGPDTQYF. The CDR3 bases are TGTGCCAGCAGTGGCGGGACTAGCGGGGGACCAGATACGCAGTATTTT.

The rearrangement joins TRBV30 to TRBJ2-3; D call uncertain. The V and J ends lost 4 bases and 1 base respectively, with 9 bases between them. The CDR3 consists of 13 residues. The germline V gene encodes CDR1 GTSNPN and CDR2 SVGIG (reference sequence). The CDR3 here is CAWNTWGTDTQYF. As DNA, the CDR3 is TGTGCCTGGAACACCTGGGGCACAGATACGCAGTATTTT.

The rearrangement links TRBV6-1 to TRBJ1-1, with a weak D call TRBD1 (6 bases). This CDR3 has 12 residues. Germline CDR1 reads MNHNS; CDR2 reads SASEGT. Trimming took 6 bases from V and 4 from J, leaving 9 bases between them. This CDR3 reads CASSQGGTEAFF. DNA of the CDR3: TGTGCCAGCAGCCAAGGGGGCACTGAAGCTTTCTTT.

The rearrangement links TRBV30 to TRBJ2-7, with D perhaps matching TRBD1 or TRBD2 (5 bases each). Germline V lookup: CDR1 GTSNPN, CDR2 SVGIG (reference sequence). The CDR3 is 15 residues long. V was shortened by 3 bases and J by 3 bases, with 18 bases between the two germline ends. As DNA, the CDR3 is TGTGCCTGGAGGTCGGCAGGGAGAAACTACTACGAGCAGTACTTC. Its translation is CAWRSAGRNYYEQYF.

The J gene is TRBJ1-5, the V gene TRBV13; D gene uncertain. V lost 0 bases, J lost 7 bases, and 13 bases lay in between. CDR1 PRHDT and CDR2 FYEKMQ come from the germline V gene (reference sequence). CDR3 length equals 15 residues. CDR3 DNA: TGTGCCAGCAGCTTAGGCGGTATTATTGGACAGCCCCAGCATTTT. Protein sequence: CASSLGGIIGQPQHF.

This sequence joins TRBV18 and TRBJ2-2; TRBD2 aligns across 12 bases. The CDR3 is 17 residues long. Germline V gene data show CDR1 as KGHSH and CDR2 as LQKENI. V lost 4 bases, J lost 3 bases, and 6 bases stayed unmatched. CDR3: CASSQLAGGPDTGELFF. CDR3 coding DNA: TGTGCCAGCTCACAGCTAGCGGGAGGGCCGGACACCGGGGAGCTGTTTTTT.

The J gene is TRBJ1-5, the V gene TRBV19; TRBD1 matches at 9 bases. V shed 10 bases, J shed 3 bases, and the junction held 4 bases outside the gene matches. Germline V lookup: CDR1 LNHDA, CDR2 SQIVND (reference sequence). The CDR3 extends over 13 amino acids. The CDR3 nucleotides read TGTGCCACAAGGGACAGGGACAATCAGCCCCAGCATTTT. Translated, it gives CATRDRDNQPQHF.

CDR3 nucleotide sequence: TGTGCCAGCAGTTCTCTAGGGGCTGGAAACACCATATATTTT. Encoded protein: CASSSLGAGNTIYF. This chain joins TRBV6-4 and TRBJ1-3, with D perhaps TRBD1 (5 bases). V shed 5 bases and J shed 2 bases, with 10 bases lying between them. The germline V gene encodes CDR1 MRHNA and CDR2 SNTAGT. The CDR3 is made up of 14 amino acids.

The rearrangement uses TRBV11-2 and TRBJ2-1; D tentatively fits TRBD1 or TRBD2 (5 bases each). The CDR3 sequence is 13 residues long. In germline, CDR1 is SGHAT, CDR2 FQNNGV. V lost 1 base to trimming and J lost 10 bases, with 11 bases between them. CDR3 in amino acids: CASSLGGSTEQFF. The CDR3, as DNA: TGTGCCAGCAGCTTAGGGGGGTCCACCGAGCAGTTCTTC.

The CDR3 loop reads CASSTLTGGSYEQYF. CDR3 nucleotide sequence: TGTGCCAGTAGCACCCTGACAGGGGGGTCCTACGAGCAGTACTTC. This chain joins TRBV19 and TRBJ2-7; TRBD1 matches 9 bases. CDR1 and CDR2 (germline): LNHDA, SQIVND (reference sequence). Losses at the gene ends were 6 bases for V and 1 base for J; bases not matched to a gene: 7. The CDR3 is made up of 15 amino acids.

This chain joins TRBV4-1 and TRBJ1-1; D remains unclear. The CDR3 loop spans 10 amino acids. Trimming pared 3 bases from V and 11 bases from J, leaving 7 bases between. CDR1 and CDR2 (germline): MGHRA, YSYEKL. The CDR3 bases are TGCGCCAGCAGCCAGAACATGGCTTTCTTT. This codes for CASSQNMAFF.

V and J are TRBV20-1 and TRBJ1-2; 9 bases align to TRBD1. CDR3 size: 13 residues. Germline values: CDR1 DFQATT, CDR2 SNEGSKA (reference sequence). V shed 3 bases, J shed 5 bases, and the junction held 4 bases outside the gene matches. The CDR3 region is CSARSGQGYGYTF. The CDR3 DNA follows: TGCAGTGCTAGGTCGGGACAGGGATATGGCTACACCTTC.

The chain uses TRBV6-1 and TRBJ1-2; D is unresolved. The germline CDR1 and CDR2 sequences are MNHNS and SASEGT. CDR3 size: 13 residues. The V and J ends lost 5 bases and 0 bases respectively, with 7 bases between them. In nucleotides, the CDR3 is TGTGCCAGCAGTCCCGCGCCTAACTATGGCTACACCTTC. It specifies CASSPAPNYGYTF.

This clone was seen a handful of times. This rearrangement joins TRBV10-3 to TRBJ1-6, with 8 bases lining up with TRBD1. This CDR3 comprises 15 residues. The germline CDR1 and CDR2 sequences are ENHRY and SYGVKD. Trimming took 8 bases from V and 9 from J; bases not matched to a gene: 12. CDR3 residues: CAIQSTGEESSPLHF. CDR3 nucleotide sequence: TGTGCCATCCAGTCGACAGGGGAGGAAAGTTCACCCCTCCACTTT.

This clone has only a few counts. V is TRBV12-5 and J is TRBJ1-1, with unresolved D. This CDR3 region has 16 residues. With 6 bases removed from V and 2 bases from J, the gap between germline ends came to 19 bases. Germline CDR1 is LGHNT and CDR2 is FRNRAP. CDR3 protein: CASGSTLPGLNTEAFF. For the CDR3, the DNA is TGTGCTAGTGGCTCCACGTTACCGGGCCTTAACACTGAAGCTTTCTTT.

This chain connects TRBV30 to TRBJ1-2; D remains unclear. Trimming pared 2 bases from V and 2 bases from J, leaving 9 bases between. The germline CDR1 and CDR2 sequences are GTSNPN and SVGIG (reference sequence). This CDR3 is built from 13 residues. The CDR3 spells CAWSPWGNYGYTF. CDR3 DNA sequence: TGTGCCTGGAGTCCTTGGGGAAACTATGGCTACACCTTC.